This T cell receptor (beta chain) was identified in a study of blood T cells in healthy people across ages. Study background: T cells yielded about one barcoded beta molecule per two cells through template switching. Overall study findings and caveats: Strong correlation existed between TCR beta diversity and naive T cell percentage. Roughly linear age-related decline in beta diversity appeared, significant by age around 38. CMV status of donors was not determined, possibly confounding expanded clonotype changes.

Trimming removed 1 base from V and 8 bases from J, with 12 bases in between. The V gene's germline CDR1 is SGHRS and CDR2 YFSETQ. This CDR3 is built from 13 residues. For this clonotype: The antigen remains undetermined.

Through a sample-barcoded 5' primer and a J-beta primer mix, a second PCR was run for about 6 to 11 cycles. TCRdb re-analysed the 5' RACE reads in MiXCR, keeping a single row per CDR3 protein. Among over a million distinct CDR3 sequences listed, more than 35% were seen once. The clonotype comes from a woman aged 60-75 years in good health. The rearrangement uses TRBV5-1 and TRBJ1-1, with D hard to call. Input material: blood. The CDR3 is CASSLIGQAEAFF. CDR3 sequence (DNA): TGCGCCAGCAGCTTGATAGGGCAGGCCGAAGCTTTCTTT.